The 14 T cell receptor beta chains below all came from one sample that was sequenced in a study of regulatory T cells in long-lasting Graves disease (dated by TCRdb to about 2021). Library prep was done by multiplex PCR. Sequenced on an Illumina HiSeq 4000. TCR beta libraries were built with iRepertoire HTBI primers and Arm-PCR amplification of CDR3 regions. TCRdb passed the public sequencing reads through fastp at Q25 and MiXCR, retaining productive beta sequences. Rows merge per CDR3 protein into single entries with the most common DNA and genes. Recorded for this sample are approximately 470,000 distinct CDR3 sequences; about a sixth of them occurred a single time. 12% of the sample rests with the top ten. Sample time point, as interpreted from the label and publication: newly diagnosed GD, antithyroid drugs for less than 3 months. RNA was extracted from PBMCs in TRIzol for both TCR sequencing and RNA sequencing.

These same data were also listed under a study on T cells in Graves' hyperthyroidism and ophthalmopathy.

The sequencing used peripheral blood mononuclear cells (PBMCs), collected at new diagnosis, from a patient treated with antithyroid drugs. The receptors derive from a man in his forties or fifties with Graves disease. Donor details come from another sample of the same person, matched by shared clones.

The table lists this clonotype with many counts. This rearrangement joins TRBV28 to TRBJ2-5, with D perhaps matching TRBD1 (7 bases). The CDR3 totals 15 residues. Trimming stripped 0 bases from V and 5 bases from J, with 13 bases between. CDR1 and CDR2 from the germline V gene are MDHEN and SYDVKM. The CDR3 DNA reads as TGTGCCAGCAGTTTATGGGAACAGGGGAGGGAGACCCAGTACTTC. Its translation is CASSLWEQGRETQYF.

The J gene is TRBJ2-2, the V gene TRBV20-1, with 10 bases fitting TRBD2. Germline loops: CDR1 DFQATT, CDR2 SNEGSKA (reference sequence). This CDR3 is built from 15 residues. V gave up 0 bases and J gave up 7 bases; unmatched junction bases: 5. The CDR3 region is CSARDSGRADGELFF. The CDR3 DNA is TGCAGTGCTAGAGACAGCGGGAGGGCCGACGGGGAGCTGTTTTTT.

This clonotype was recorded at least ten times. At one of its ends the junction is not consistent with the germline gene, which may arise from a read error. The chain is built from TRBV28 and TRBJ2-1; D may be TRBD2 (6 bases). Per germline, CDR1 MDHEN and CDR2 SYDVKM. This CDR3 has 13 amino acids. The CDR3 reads CASSLPGGAPSAF. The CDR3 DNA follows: TGTGCCAGCAGTTTGCCGGGCGGGGCCCCTTCCGCCTTC.

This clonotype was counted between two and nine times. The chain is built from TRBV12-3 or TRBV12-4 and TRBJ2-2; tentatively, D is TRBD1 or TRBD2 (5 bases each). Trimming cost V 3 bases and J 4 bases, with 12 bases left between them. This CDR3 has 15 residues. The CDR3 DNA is TGTGCCAGCAGTTTTGGGGGAGTCGGCACCGGGGAGCTGTTTTTT. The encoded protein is CASSFGGVGTGELFF.

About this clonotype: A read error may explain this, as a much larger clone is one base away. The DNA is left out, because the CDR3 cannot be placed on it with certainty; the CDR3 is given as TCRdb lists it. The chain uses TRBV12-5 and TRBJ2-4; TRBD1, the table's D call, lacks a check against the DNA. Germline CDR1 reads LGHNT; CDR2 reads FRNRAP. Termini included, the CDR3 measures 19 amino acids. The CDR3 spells CASGTGTGETWGGGNEQLF.

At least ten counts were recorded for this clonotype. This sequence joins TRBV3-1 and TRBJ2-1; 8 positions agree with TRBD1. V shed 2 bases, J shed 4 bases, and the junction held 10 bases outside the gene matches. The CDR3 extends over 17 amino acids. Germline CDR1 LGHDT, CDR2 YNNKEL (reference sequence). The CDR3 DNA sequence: TGTGCCAGCAGCCAAACCGACTTCGGGACAGGTTACAATGAGCAGTTCTTC. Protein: CASSQTDFGTGYNEQFF.

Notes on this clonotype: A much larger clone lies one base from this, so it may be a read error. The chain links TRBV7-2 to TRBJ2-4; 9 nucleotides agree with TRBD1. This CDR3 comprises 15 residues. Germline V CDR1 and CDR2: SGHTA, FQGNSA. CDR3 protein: CASSLVTTGGNVQYF. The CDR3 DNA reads TGTGCCAGCAGCTTAGTAACGACAGGGGGAAACGTTCAGTACTTC.

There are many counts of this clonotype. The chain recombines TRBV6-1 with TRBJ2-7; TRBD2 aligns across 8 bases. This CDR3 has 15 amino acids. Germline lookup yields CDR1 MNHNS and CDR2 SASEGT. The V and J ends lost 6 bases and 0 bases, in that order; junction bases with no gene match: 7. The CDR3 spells CASRVAGPTSYEQYF. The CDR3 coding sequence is TGTGCCAGCAGAGTAGCGGGACCGACCTCCTACGAGCAGTACTTC.

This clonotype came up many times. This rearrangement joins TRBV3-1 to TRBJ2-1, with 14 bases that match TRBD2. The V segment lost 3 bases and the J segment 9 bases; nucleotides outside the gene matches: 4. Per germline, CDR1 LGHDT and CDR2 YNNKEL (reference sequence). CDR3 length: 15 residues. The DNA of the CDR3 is TGTGCCAGCAGCCAGGGACTAGCGGGAGAGGGTGAGCAGTTCTTC. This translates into CASSQGLAGEGEQFF.

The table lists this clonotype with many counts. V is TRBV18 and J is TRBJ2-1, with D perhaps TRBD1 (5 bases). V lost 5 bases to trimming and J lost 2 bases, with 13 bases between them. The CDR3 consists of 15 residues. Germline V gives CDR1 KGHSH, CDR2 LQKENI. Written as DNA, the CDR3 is TGTGCCAGCTCAGTCAAGGGGAATCCCTACAATGAGCAGTTCTTC. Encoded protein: CASSVKGNPYNEQFF.

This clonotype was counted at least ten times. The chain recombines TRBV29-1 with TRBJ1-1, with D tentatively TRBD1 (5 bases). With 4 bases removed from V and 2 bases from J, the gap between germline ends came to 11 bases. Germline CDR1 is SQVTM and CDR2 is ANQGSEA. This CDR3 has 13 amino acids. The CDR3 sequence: CSVVRQTNTEAFF. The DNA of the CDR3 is TGCAGCGTTGTTCGACAGACAAACACTGAAGCTTTCTTT.

CDR3 sequence reads: CASSMGGVGTDTQYF. CDR3 nucleotides: TGTGCCAGTAGTATGGGTGGTGTTGGCACAGATACGCAGTATTTT. The gene calls are TRBV19 and TRBJ2-3, with D uncertain. CDR3 length: 15 amino acids. Looked up from germline, CDR1 is LNHDA and CDR2 is SQIVND (reference sequence). V gave up 3 bases and J gave up 1 base, with 11 bases separating them.

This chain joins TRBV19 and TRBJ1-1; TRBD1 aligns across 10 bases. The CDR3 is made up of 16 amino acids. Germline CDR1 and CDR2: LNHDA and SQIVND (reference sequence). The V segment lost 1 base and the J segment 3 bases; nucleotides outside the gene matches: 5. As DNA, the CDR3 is TGTGCCAGTAGTATAGGGACAGGGGGTTTCGACACTGAAGCTTTCTTT. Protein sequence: CASSIGTGGFDTEAFF.

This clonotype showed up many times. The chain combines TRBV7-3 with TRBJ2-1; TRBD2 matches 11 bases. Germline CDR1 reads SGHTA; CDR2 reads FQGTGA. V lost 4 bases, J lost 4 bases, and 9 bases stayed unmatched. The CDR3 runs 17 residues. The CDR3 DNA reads TGTGCCAGCAGCTCCAGTAGCGGGAGGGCCCTATACAATGAGCAGTTCTTC. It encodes CASSSSSGRALYNEQFF.